This T cell receptor (beta chain) emerged from a study of T-cell memory formation after mild COVID-19. For the study at large: Largely, TCR clusters stayed within a single donor. Study-level points and caveats: Among clones contracting day 15 to 85, CD4/CD8 was balanced, whereas later expanders leaned CD4+. Pre-infection memory contained some responding clones, which suggested that cross-reactive memory had joined.

The J segment lost 2 bases and the V segment lost 4 bases, leaving 8 bases of the junction unmatched. CDR3 size: 16 residues. From germline, CDR1 is LGHNA and CDR2 YNFKEQ. Worth noting for this clonotype: What it binds is not known.

TCRdb fed the 5' RACE reads into MiXCR, producing one record per CDR3 protein. This sample yields a few hundred thousand distinct CDR3 sequences, of which around 27% are seen a single time; roughly 14% belongs to the top ten. The V gene is TRBV4-2, the J gene TRBJ2-3; 8 bases fit TRBD2. The clonotype originates from an adult woman who had mild COVID-19 (a few samples of this study predate the infection). Cell type and time point are not known. The specimen was PBMCs or a T cell subset sorted from them (not recorded which). DNA for the CDR3: TGTGCCAGCAGCCGGAATGCGGGAGGTTCCACAGATACGCAGTATTTT. This sequence encodes CASSRNAGGSTDTQYF.